These 4 T cell receptor beta chains originate from one sample sequenced in a study of blood T cell repertoires in COVID-19. The data were produced by immunoSEQ multiplex PCR, yet TCRdb's version contains in-frame clones alone and is incomplete. Of roughly 280,000 clones listed, roughly 90% are singletons. Sequenced sample: peripheral blood. Source of these receptors: a man aged 50-60 years with acute or convalescent COVID-19.

V is TRBV7-8 and J is TRBJ2-7, with D possibly being TRBD1 (7 bases). Trimming pared 1 base from V and 6 bases from J, leaving 10 bases between. Germline V gene data show CDR1 as SGHVS and CDR2 as FQNEAQ. CDR3 length equals 13 residues. CDR3 nucleotide sequence: TGTGCCAGCAGCTTAGACAGGGGAGGCGAGCAGTACTTC. Translating it yields CASSLDRGGEQYF.

This clone was counted once. This chain's CDR3 is CASTETDGGTAFF. CDR3 bases: TGTGCCAGCACCGAAACAGACGGGGGTACGGCTTTCTTT. The V gene is TRBV9, the J gene TRBJ1-1; D may be TRBD1 (5 bases). In germline, CDR1 is SGDLS, CDR2 YYNGEE. The germline V and J ends were trimmed by 6 bases and 11 bases, with 20 bases remaining between them. The CDR3 has 13 residues.

Of note for this clone: Germline is not matched at one junction end, which may reflect a read error. The CDR3 nucleotides read TGTGCTAGCAGCCCACAGGGTCCCACCGGGGAGCTGTTTTTT. Encoded protein: CASSPQGPTGELFF. This sequence joins TRBV7-7 and TRBJ2-2, with a possible D match to TRBD1 (6 bases). The germline V gene encodes CDR1 SSHAT and CDR2 FNYEAQ (reference sequence). This CDR3 comprises 14 residues.

The chain uses TRBV12-3 or TRBV12-4 and TRBJ2-7; 13 bases fit TRBD2. V shed 4 bases and J 11 bases; nucleotides not matched to a gene: 5. This CDR3 region has 13 residues. The CDR3 loop reads CASSSGLAGIEYF. The CDR3 DNA reads TGTGCCAGCAGTTCGGGACTAGCGGGGATAGAGTACTTC.